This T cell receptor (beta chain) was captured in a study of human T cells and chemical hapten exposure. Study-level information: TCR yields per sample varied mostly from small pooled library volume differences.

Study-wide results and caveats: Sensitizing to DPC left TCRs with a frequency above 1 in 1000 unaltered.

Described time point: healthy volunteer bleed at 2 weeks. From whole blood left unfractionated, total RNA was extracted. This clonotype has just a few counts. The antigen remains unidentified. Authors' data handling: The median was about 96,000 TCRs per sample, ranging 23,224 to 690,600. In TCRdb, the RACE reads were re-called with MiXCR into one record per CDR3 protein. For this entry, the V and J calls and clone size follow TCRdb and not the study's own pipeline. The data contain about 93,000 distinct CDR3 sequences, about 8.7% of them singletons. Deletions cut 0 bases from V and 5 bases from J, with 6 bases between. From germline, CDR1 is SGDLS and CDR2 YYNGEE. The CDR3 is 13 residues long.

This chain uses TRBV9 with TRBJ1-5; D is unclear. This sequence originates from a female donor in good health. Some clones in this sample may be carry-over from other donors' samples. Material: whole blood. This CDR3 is CASSVGRDQPQHF. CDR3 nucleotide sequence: TGTGCCAGCAGCGTAGGGAGGGATCAGCCCCAGCATTTT.